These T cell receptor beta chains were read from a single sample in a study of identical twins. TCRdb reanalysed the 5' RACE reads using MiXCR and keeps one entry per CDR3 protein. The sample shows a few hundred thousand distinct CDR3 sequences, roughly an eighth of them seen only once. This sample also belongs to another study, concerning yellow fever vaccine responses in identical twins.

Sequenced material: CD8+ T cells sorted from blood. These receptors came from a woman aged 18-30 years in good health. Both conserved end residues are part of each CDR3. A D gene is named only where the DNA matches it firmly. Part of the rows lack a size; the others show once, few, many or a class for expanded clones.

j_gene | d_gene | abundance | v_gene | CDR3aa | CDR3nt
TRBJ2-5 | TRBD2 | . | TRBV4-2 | CASSQERTGGAGETQYF | TGTGCCAGCAGCCAAGAAAGAACCGGGGGGGCCGGTGAGACCCAGTACTTC
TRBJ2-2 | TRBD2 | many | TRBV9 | CASSVAGGPNGELFF | TGTGCCAGCAGCGTAGCGGGAGGGCCGAACGGGGAGCTGTTTTTT
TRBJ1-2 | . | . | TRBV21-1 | CASSKVEGSYTF | TGTGCCAGCAGCAAAGTAGAAGGGAGCTACACCTTC
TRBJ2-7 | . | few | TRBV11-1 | CASSHVQWGISSRLVREQYF | TGTGCCAGCAGCCATGTACAGTGGGGGATCAGTTCGAGACTAGTTCGCGAGCAGTACTTC
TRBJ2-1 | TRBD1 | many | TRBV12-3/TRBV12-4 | CASSLGQGVGNEQFF | TGTGCCAGCAGTTTAGGGCAGGGGGTTGGCAATGAGCAGTTCTTC
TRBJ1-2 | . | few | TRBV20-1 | CSAHGTPDGYTF | TGCAGTGCTCACGGGACACCGGATGGCTACACCTTC
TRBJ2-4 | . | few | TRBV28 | CASSYGSFKNIQYF | TGTGCCAGCAGTTACGGGAGTTTCAAAAACATTCAGTACTTC
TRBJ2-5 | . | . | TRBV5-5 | CASSDTPWGAGETQYF | TGTGCCAGCAGCGATACGCCCTGGGGGGCGGGGGAGACCCAGTACTTC
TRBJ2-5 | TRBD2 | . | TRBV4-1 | CASSHPLAGEETQYF | TGCGCCAGCAGCCATCCTTTAGCGGGGGAAGAGACCCAGTACTTC
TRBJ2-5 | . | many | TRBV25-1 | CASSESGGTSPETQYF | TGTGCCAGCAGTGAATCTGGCGGGACCTCCCCAGAGACCCAGTACTTC
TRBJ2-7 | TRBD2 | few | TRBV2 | CASSEAAGGAYEQYF | TGTGCCAGCAGTGAAGCAGCGGGAGGCGCCTACGAGCAGTACTTC
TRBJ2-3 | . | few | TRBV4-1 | CASSQKGNFGDTQYF | TGCGCCAGCAGCCAAAAAGGGAATTTTGGAGATACGCAGTATTTT
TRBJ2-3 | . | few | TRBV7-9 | CASSLGVDSYTDTQYF | TGTGCCAGCAGCTTAGGGGTGGACAGCTACACAGATACGCAGTATTTT
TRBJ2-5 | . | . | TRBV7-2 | CASSPGAHQETQYF | TGTGCCAGCAGCCCCGGCGCGCACCAAGAGACCCAGTACTTC
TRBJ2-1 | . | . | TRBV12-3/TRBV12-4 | CASSPVKPSHNEQFF | TGTGCCAGCAGCCCAGTGAAACCTTCTCACAATGAGCAGTTCTTC
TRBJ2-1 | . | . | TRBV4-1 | CASSHPPSGDNNEQFF | TGCGCCAGCAGCCACCCACCCTCGGGGGATAACAATGAGCAGTTCTTC
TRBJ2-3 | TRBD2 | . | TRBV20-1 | CSASKSGLAGRWGTQYF | TGCAGTGCTTCCAAATCCGGACTAGCGGGGAGGTGGGGTACGCAGTATTTT
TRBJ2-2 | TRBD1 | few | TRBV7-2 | CASSPKGGQGSTGELFF | TGTGCCAGCAGCCCCAAAGGCGGACAGGGGAGTACCGGGGAGCTGTTTTTT
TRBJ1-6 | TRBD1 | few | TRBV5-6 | CASSLDSGTGTPLHF | TGTGCCAGCAGCTTGGATTCCGGGACAGGGACGCCCCTCCACTTT